The clone carrying this TCR beta chain has just a few counts. RNA transcripts were the template for amplifying TCR beta CDR3 regions. In the first-round RT-PCR of the TCR CDR3, the HTBI primer set was used. TCRdb reanalysed the multiplex PCR reads using MiXCR and keeps one entry per CDR3 protein. This table holds more than 450,000 distinct CDR3 sequences, about 20% found once. There are 15 residues in the CDR3. Trimming removed 5 bases from V and 2 bases from J, with 13 bases in between. Germline V gives CDR1 SGHRS, CDR2 YFSETQ. Ophthalmopathy patients all had a Clinical Activity Score of at least 3, a NOSPECS grade of at least 4 and disease under 3 months old. The data originate from a study of T cells in Graves' hyperthyroidism and ophthalmopathy.

The sample taken for sequencing was blood. The clonotype comes from a middle-aged man with Graves' ophthalmopathy. The chain couples TRBV5-1 to TRBJ2-2; no clear D gene. CDR3 DNA sequence: TGCGCCAGCAGTGTCGAAGGGCTCAACACCGGGGAGCTGTTTTTT. Its translation: CASSVEGLNTGELFF.